This entry concerns a single T cell receptor beta chain. Its antigen remains undetermined. No much larger clone exists at a distance of one base, and base qualities are not known. For repertoire sequencing, TCR beta CDR3 regions were amplified from RNA transcripts. The first round of RT-PCR was done with HTBI primers and the Qiagen OneStep RT-PCR kit, and was followed by a second round of multiplex PCR, then size selection and purification. The libraries underwent paired-end sequencing with 100 bp reads on an Illumina HiSeq2000. The study's own analysis went as follows. SOAPnuke was used to process the reads, throwing out any read that had adapters, had uncalled bases, had a mean Phred below 15, or lacked an exact constant-primer or identifier match. COPE v1.2.5 was used to merge the high-quality paired reads. Clonotypes were defined as unique nucleotide sequences and were aligned to IMGT TRB V, D and J references using MiTCR v1.1. The analysis was limited to V-J combinations with a frequency above 0.0001, which together covered just over 98% of the repertoires. For each V-J combination, a TCR clonal expansion and chaos score was defined as the ratio of F50 clonal expansion to chaos observed in the TCRdist matrix. Welch's t-statistics and random forest were used to narrow the features down to 10 to 15 V-J combinations, which were then fed into a naive Bayes classifier. The similarity between thyroid and blood repertoires was quantified using the Morisita-Horn index. In-frame beta chains were kept once TCRdb had trimmed the public reads at Q25 with fastp and called clones with MiXCR. One record per CDR3 amino acid sequence lists the most common genes and DNA. TCRdb assigned the V and J calls; the authors' analysis was not used. Present in this sample are 230,000 or so distinct CDR3 sequences, 40% to 50% of which were seen just once. Together, the top ten hold less than 50% of the sample.

Ophthalmopathy patients had moderately to severely active disease, Clinical Activity Score of at least 3, NOSPECS grade of at least 4, and disease duration under 3 months. Patients with other autoimmune diseases, uncontrolled infections, pregnancy or lactation were excluded from the study. Diagnosis relied on clinical symptoms, serum thyroxine, TRAb, thyroid ultrasound and orbital computed tomography. Using Ficoll-Paque density gradient centrifugation, PBMCs were isolated from less than 11 ml of fresh peripheral blood. Trizol reagent was used to extract the total RNA, and its quality was then checked on an Agilent 2100 Bioanalyzer. In the germline V gene, CDR1 corresponds to SQVTM and CDR2 to ANQGSEA. The CDR3 covers 13 residues, taking in both the cysteine and the phenylalanine. Only CDR3 DNA is held: 39 bases, read in frame from base 1. Trimming takes 4 bases from V and 7 bases from J, and the germline ends sit 13 bases apart.

The sample originates from a study of Graves' ophthalmopathy and Graves' hyperthyroidism (dated by TCRdb to 2016 to 2018). Regarding the complete study: Peripheral blood was collected at initial diagnosis, before any treatment. To tell Graves' ophthalmopathy apart from Graves' hyperthyroidism, and to predict which patients would progress to ophthalmopathy, the study relied on TCR beta repertoire signatures. In total, around 140 blood samples were TCR-sequenced: 40 to 45 ophthalmopathy, about 75 hyperthyroidism and about 17 hyperthyroidism-to-ophthalmopathy patients. To explore V-J signatures that separate ophthalmopathy from hyperthyroidism, a discovery set of approximately 100 patients was enrolled, consisting of approximately 45 with ophthalmopathy and around 60 with stable hyperthyroidism. An independent validation cohort comprised roughly 20 hyperthyroidism patients and 15 to 17 patients who later progressed from hyperthyroidism to ophthalmopathy. In roughly 6 hyperthyroidism patients, the T-cell repertoires found in thyroid tissue were compared with those found in blood. Once sampling was done, hyperthyroidism patients were given methimazole at a starting dose of 30 mg daily, while ophthalmopathy patients were given high-dose intravenous methylprednisolone.

On the study overall, not on this receptor specifically: Ophthalmopathy was separated from stable hyperthyroidism by the 13-signature model with 85% to 90% sensitivity and less than 82% specificity in cross-validation and with 80%/75% in the test set. Among expanded thyroid clonotypes with frequency above 0.001, most also showed up in blood, which suggests that blood repertoires may reflect the thyroid immune response. In validation, the model predicted ophthalmopathy progression with 70.59% sensitivity and roughly 72% specificity; eleven to twelve predicted patients were CT-confirmed with GO in a median of 6.5 months. No statistical method was used to predetermine the sample size, and group allocation was not hidden from the investigators.

The sequenced sample was peripheral blood. The V gene is TRBV29-1 and the J gene is TRBJ1-4; TRBD1 might be the D gene, on 5 matching bases. This TCR derives from an adult man with Graves' ophthalmopathy. In nucleotides, the sequence is TGCAGCGTTGTAGGGGAAGGGGCTGAAAAACTGTTTTTT. It is translated as CSVVGEGAEKLFF.